The clone carrying this T cell receptor (beta chain) was seen more than once but under ten times. CDR3 length equals 17 residues. Germline assignment: CDR1 KGHSH and CDR2 LQKENI. V shed 0 bases and J 8 bases; nucleotides not matched to a gene: 13. The sample belongs to a study of molecular identifiers for immune sequencing clone quantification. TCRdb redid the calling of the PCR reads with MiXCR, one entry per CDR3 protein. The profile shows some 580,000 distinct CDR3 sequences, around 25% of them singletons. V gene TRBV18 combines with J gene TRBJ2-1; 7 bases match TRBD1. The origin of this receptor is a human donor in good health. Some libraries in this study had Jurkat cell RNA spiked in. The material sequenced was naive CD8+ T cells from blood, with Jurkat cell RNA spiked in. Sample subset: FACS-sorted CD8+CD4-CCR7+CD45RA+ naive T cells. The CDR3 sequence: CASSPPLLGTVGHEQFF. CDR3 coding DNA: TGTGCCAGCTCACCACCACTGCTCGGGACAGTCGGACATGAGCAGTTCTTC.